This passage covers 27 T cell receptor beta chains from one sample sequenced in a study of T cells in Graves' hyperthyroidism and ophthalmopathy. TCR beta CDR3 regions were amplified from RNA. The HTBI primer set served for first-round RT-PCR of the TCR CDR3. A single record per CDR3 protein comes from TCRdb applying MiXCR to the multiplex PCR reads. The table has hundreds of thousands of distinct CDR3 sequences, more than 12% seen once. Sequencing was done on a sample of blood. These receptors came from a woman in her forties or fifties with Graves' ophthalmopathy.

This chain joins TRBV29-1 and TRBJ2-1, with TRBD2 identical over 9 bases. The CDR3 is 14 amino acids. In germline, CDR1 is SQVTM, CDR2 ANQGSEA. Unmatched junction bases numbered 9, after V lost 2 bases and J lost 10 bases. The CDR3 bases are TGCAGCGTTGAAAGCCTAGCGGGAATAGGCGAGCAGTTCTTC. It encodes CSVESLAGIGEQFF.

In its sample, this clonotype was seen many times. The chain is built from TRBV6-2 or TRBV6-3 and TRBJ2-7, with 7 nucleotides matching TRBD2. Germline values: CDR1 MNHEY, CDR2 SVGEGT. This CDR3 is built from 15 residues. With V trimmed by 6 bases and J by 2 bases, 10 bases remained unmatched. Written as DNA, the CDR3 is TGTGCCAGCAGCCCTGGGACTATTATTCCCTACGAGCAGTACTTC. Translated: CASSPGTIIPYEQYF.

This clonotype was detected ten times or more. V and J are TRBV7-8 and TRBJ2-1; D gene unclear. Trimming took 5 bases from V and 0 from J, leaving 14 bases between them. In germline, CDR1 is SGHVS, CDR2 FQNEAQ. The CDR3 extends over 16 amino acids. CDR3 loop: CASSHRALSSYNEQFF. The CDR3 DNA sequence: TGTGCCAGCAGCCATAGGGCCTTGAGCTCCTACAATGAGCAGTTCTTC.

This clonotype has a count of ten or more. The CDR3 region is CASSLESSGANVLTF. In DNA form, the CDR3 reads TGTGCCAGCAGTTTAGAGAGCTCTGGGGCCAACGTCCTGACTTTC. The chain recombines TRBV6-1 with TRBJ2-6, with D uncertain. Germline CDR1 MNHNS, CDR2 SASEGT. The ends were cut back, 5 bases at V and 0 bases at J, with 8 bases in the middle. The CDR3 is 15 amino acids.

As regards this clonotype: A much larger clone lies one base from this, so it may be a read error. The chain has TRBV7-9 and TRBJ2-7, with 7 nucleotides matching TRBD2. Per germline, CDR1 SEHNR and CDR2 FQNEAQ (reference sequence). This CDR3 contains 15 residues. CDR3 nucleotide sequence: TGTGCCAGCAGCTCCGCGACTAGCCCGGCCTACGAGCAGCACTTC. Translated: CASSSATSPAYEQHF.

The rearrangement joins TRBV12-3 or TRBV12-4 to TRBJ1-5, with TRBD1 matching over 8 bases. This CDR3 contains 16 residues. V lost 6 bases and J lost 2; bases outside the gene matches: 9. This chain's CDR3 is CASRKDRGRGNQPQHF. CDR3 DNA sequence: TGTGCCAGCAGAAAAGACAGGGGCAGGGGCAATCAGCCCCAGCATTTT.

This chain connects TRBV27 to TRBJ1-5; D unclear. Trimming removed 5 bases from V and 0 bases from J, with 8 bases in between. Germline CDR1 and CDR2: MNHEY and SMNVEV (reference sequence). The CDR3 has 14 amino acids. The CDR3 DNA follows: TGTGCCAGCAGTGACGGGCTTAGCAATCAGCCCCAGCATTTT. Translation gives CASSDGLSNQPQHF.

This chain connects TRBV24-1 to TRBJ1-1; D ambiguous. The CDR3 runs 13 residues. The V end was cut by 9 bases, the J end by 5 bases, with 15 bases between. CDR1 KGHDR and CDR2 SFDVKD come from the germline V gene. The DNA of the CDR3 is TGTGCCACCCGAGGGTGGGGTACAACTGAAGCTTTCTTT. As protein: CATRGWGTTEAFF.

This clonotype has more than one count but fewer than ten. This sequence joins TRBV5-5 and TRBJ1-2, with D perhaps matching TRBD1 (5 bases). V was trimmed by 0 bases and J by 5 bases, leaving 11 bases between them. The CDR3 totals 14 residues. Germline assignment: CDR1 SGHKS and CDR2 YYEKEE (reference sequence). CDR3 amino acids: CASSLGQGMYGYTF. CDR3 coding DNA: TGTGCCAGCAGCTTGGGGCAGGGAATGTATGGCTACACCTTC. The full variable domain, completed using reference TRBV5-5 and TRBJ1-2, is DAGVTQSPTHLIKTRGQQVTLRCSPISGHKSVSWYQQVLGQGPQFIFQYYEKEERGRGNFPDRFSARQFPNYSSELNVNALLLGDSALYLCASSLGQGMYGYTFGSGTRLTVV.

This clonotype was seen a handful of times. V is TRBV4-1 and J is TRBJ1-2; D may be TRBD1 (5 bases). Looked up from germline, CDR1 is MGHRA and CDR2 is YSYEKL. The V and J ends lost 2 bases and 3 bases respectively, with 13 bases between them. The CDR3 runs to 15 residues. The CDR3 region is CASSQQIQVDYGYTF. The CDR3 bases are TGCGCCAGCAGCCAACAGATACAGGTAGACTATGGCTACACCTTC.

This clonotype was detected ten times or more. The chain carries TRBV6-1 and TRBJ2-3; 10 nucleotides match TRBD2. Germline CDR1 is MNHNS and CDR2 is SASEGT. V trimming: 8 bases; J trimming: 2 bases; junction bases outside the gene matches: 7. This CDR3 comprises 15 residues. CDR3 sequence reads: CASGLAGGPTDTQYF. The CDR3 nucleotides read TGTGCCAGCGGATTAGCGGGAGGCCCCACAGATACGCAGTATTTT.

There are many counts of this clonotype. The chain uses TRBV20-1 and TRBJ1-1; D is unclear. Germline CDR1 reads DFQATT; CDR2 reads SNEGSKA (reference sequence). Trimming cost V 1 base and J 1 base, with 7 bases left between them. The CDR3 extends over 13 amino acids. The CDR3 is CSARVGKNTEAFF. CDR3 nucleotide sequence: TGCAGTGCTAGAGTTGGCAAGAACACTGAAGCTTTCTTT.

This clonotype appeared many times. The chain is built from TRBV6-1 and TRBJ1-5; possible D gene TRBD1, 5 bases. Germline V CDR1 and CDR2: MNHNS, SASEGT. The CDR3 extends over 15 amino acids. V was shortened by 4 bases and J by 1 base, with 11 bases between the two germline ends. This chain's CDR3 is CASSVMGPSNQPQHF. CDR3 bases: TGTGCCAGCAGTGTAATGGGACCGAGCAATCAGCCCCAGCATTTT.

The chain employs TRBV19 and TRBJ2-3, with 7 bases fitting TRBD2. V gave up 6 bases and J gave up 3 bases; unmatched junction bases: 6. CDR1 and CDR2 from the germline V gene are LNHDA and SQIVND (reference sequence). There are 14 residues in the CDR3. CDR3 sequence (DNA): TGTGCCAGTAGGCCAAAAGCGGGAACAGATACGCAGTATTTT. Amino acid sequence: CASRPKAGTDTQYF. The full variable domain, rest sourced from reference TRBV19 and TRBJ2-3, is DGGITQSPKYLFRKEGQNVTLSCEQNLNHDAMYWYRQDPGQGLRLIYYSQIVNDFQKGDIAEGYSVSREKKESFPLTVTSAQKNPTAFYLCASRPKAGTDTQYFGPGTRLTVL.

This clonotype was counted many times. This sequence joins TRBV28 and TRBJ2-3; the match to TRBD2 covers 7 bases. The germline CDR1 and CDR2 sequences are MDHEN and SYDVKM. The CDR3 spans 14 residues. Losses at the gene ends were 8 bases for V and 0 bases for J; bases not matched to a gene: 5. The CDR3 loop reads CASRRGYSTDTQYF. DNA for the CDR3: TGTGCCAGCCGGCGGGGGTATAGCACAGATACGCAGTATTTT.

The chain is built from TRBV6-1 and TRBJ2-4; D not certain. The V end lost 6 bases, the J end lost 7 bases, and 16 bases lay between the germline ends. Germline CDR1 is MNHNS and CDR2 is SASEGT. The CDR3 length is 14 residues. The CDR3 DNA sequence: TGTGCCAGCAGCCTAACCCCTAGAGATAACATTCAGTACTTC. Protein sequence: CASSLTPRDNIQYF.

The rearrangement uses TRBV5-6 and TRBJ1-2; possible D gene TRBD1, 6 bases. V lost 0 bases to trimming and J lost 3 bases, with 12 bases between them. CDR1 and CDR2 (germline): SGHDT, YYEEEE. The CDR3 is 15 residues long. This CDR3 reads CASSLESGGYYGYTF. The CDR3 DNA reads as TGTGCCAGCAGCTTGGAGAGCGGGGGCTACTATGGCTACACCTTC.

This clonotype was counted ten times or more. The chain employs TRBV19 and TRBJ2-7; 9 bases agree with TRBD2. The germline V gene has CDR1 LNHDA and CDR2 SQIVND (reference sequence). This CDR3 has 17 amino acids. The junction had 14 bases not matched to a gene; V was cut back by 6 bases and J by 2 bases. CDR3 sequence reads: CASSLRSLREGPYEQYF. CDR3 coding DNA: TGTGCCAGTAGCCTTCGATCTTTGCGGGAGGGCCCCTACGAGCAGTACTTC.

Of note for this clonotype: This may arise from a read error, as a much more abundant clone is one base away. The chain links TRBV13 to TRBJ2-5; 9 nucleotides align to TRBD2. The V gene end was trimmed by 6 bases and the J gene end by 4 bases; junction bases not matched to a gene: 6. The CDR3 is 14 amino acids. CDR1 is PRHDT and CDR2 is FYEKMQ in the germline V gene (reference sequence). The DNA for the CDR3 is TGTGCCAGCAGTAACCGAGCGGGAGGAGAGACCCAGTACTTC. Translation: CASSNRAGGETQYF.

The chain has TRBV11-2 and TRBJ2-5; 15 bases align to TRBD2. Germline trimming cut 5 bases from V and 2 bases from J; bases unmatched to any gene: 9. Germline CDR1 SGHAT, CDR2 FQNNGV. The CDR3 runs to 18 residues. The CDR3 sequence is CASSPGLAGGSRQETQYF. The CDR3 DNA follows: TGTGCCAGCAGCCCGGGACTAGCGGGAGGAAGTCGGCAAGAGACCCAGTACTTC.

This clonotype was seen at least ten times. The J gene is TRBJ1-4, the V gene TRBV28, with TRBD1 as a possible D gene (6 bases). Trimming removed 5 bases at V and 1 base at J, with 11 bases between. The CDR3 length is 15 residues. Germline CDR1 is MDHEN and CDR2 is SYDVKM. Here the CDR3 reads CASSLGGGTNEKLFF. The CDR3 DNA follows: TGTGCCAGCAGTCTCGGAGGGGGAACTAATGAAAAACTGTTTTTT.

This clonotype has at least ten counts. This sequence joins TRBV24-1 and TRBJ2-1; D unclear. The CDR3 loop spans 14 amino acids. V lost 1 base and J 6 bases, leaving 9 bases between the germline ends. In germline, CDR1 is KGHDR, CDR2 SFDVKD. The CDR3 nucleotides read TGTGCCACCAGTGATTTCGGTTCAATCAATGAGCAGTTCTTC. This sequence encodes CATSDFGSINEQFF.

This rearrangement joins TRBV6-1 to TRBJ1-2, with D tentatively TRBD1 (5 bases). This CDR3 has 14 amino acids. The ends were cut back, 7 bases at V and 4 bases at J, with 16 bases in the middle. Germline assignment: CDR1 MNHNS and CDR2 SASEGT. CDR3 sequence (DNA): TGTGCCAGCAAAGTCGGATCAGGGAGCTATGGCTACACCTTC. It encodes CASKVGSGSYGYTF.

The chain carries TRBV12-3 or TRBV12-4 and TRBJ2-1, with D perhaps TRBD1 (6 bases). This CDR3 is 12 amino acids long. Between the trimmed V and J ends, which lost 1 base and 15 bases, there was a span of 13 bases. As DNA, the CDR3 is TGTGCCAGCAGTTTAGGGCTAGGGGGTATGTTCTTC. The encoded protein is CASSLGLGGMFF.

In this sample, this clonotype turned up a few times. The chain joins TRBV6-2 or TRBV6-3 to TRBJ1-1; D call uncertain. The CDR3 contains 13 residues. The V and J ends lost 2 bases and 4 bases respectively, with 8 bases between them. Germline CDR1 MNHEY, CDR2 SVGEGT. The CDR3 here is CASSYQPSTEAFF. DNA for the CDR3: TGTGCCAGCAGTTACCAGCCTAGCACTGAAGCTTTCTTT.

In this sample, this clonotype turned up many times. J is TRBJ1-2 and V is TRBV27; 8 bases are shared with TRBD1. This CDR3 spans 15 amino acids. CDR1 MNHEY and CDR2 SMNVEV come from the germline V gene (reference sequence). The trim removed 6 bases at V and 3 bases at J, leaving 9 bases unmatched. DNA of the CDR3: TGTGCCAGCAGGGCCGGACAGGGCTGGTACTATGGCTACACCTTC. Amino acid sequence: CASRAGQGWYYGYTF.

This clonotype was counted between two and nine times. One base away lies a much larger clone, so this may be a sequencing read error. The genes are TRBV11-3 and TRBJ1-5; D remains unclear. CDR3 size: 17 residues. Germline V gene sequence: CDR1 SGHNT, CDR2 YENEEA. Here the CDR3 reads CAGSLEALCHSNQPQHF. DNA for the CDR3: TGTGCCGGCAGCTTAGAGGCGTTGTGTCATAGCAATCAGCCCCAGCATTTT.